This T cell receptor (beta chain) is from a study of tumor-infiltrating lymphocytes in primary liver carcinoma. The germline gives CDR1 SEHNR, CDR2 FQNEAQ (reference sequence). This CDR3 has 14 residues. The ends were cut back, 0 bases at V and 3 bases at J, with 9 bases in the middle. This clonotype turned up a few times. From about 0.5 ug of total RNA, TCR beta-specific cDNA was reverse-transcribed using a constant-region primer. Library construction for TCR beta comprised three nested multiplex PCR rounds performed with slightly modified ARM-PCR. The first two PCR rounds, around 10 cycles each, used TRBV1-TRBV30 forward primers and a C-beta reverse primer. MiXCR, run by TCRdb on the multiplex PCR reads, gives a single entry per CDR3 protein. The sample contains about 330,000 distinct CDR3 sequences, 65% of which appear only once. Germline DNA was extracted alongside blood RNA, which was obtained from unsorted whole blood.

The V and J genes are TRBV7-9 and TRBJ2-7; D is uncertain. The receptor was derived from a man aged 40-49 years with primary liver carcinoma and hepatitis B virus infection. Specimen: peripheral blood. CDR3 DNA sequence: TGTGCCAGCAGCTTAGCGGGAACCCACTACGAGCAGTACTTC. Its protein is CASSLAGTHYEQYF.